This TCR beta chain was identified during a study of cytomegalovirus exposure and HLA in healthy donors. Study outcomes and limitations: When analyzed later, a missense DCLRE1C variant was found to be linked to TCR beta V- and J-gene trimming.

As for this clone: Its antigen is not known.

Researchers ran the PCR with 60 Vbeta and 13 Jbeta primers. The protocol was immunoSEQ multiplex PCR, while the TCRdb copy is restricted to in-frame clones and leaves out a portion. The sample lists 120,000 or so clones; 83% were seen once. What was sequenced was PBMCs. This TCR came from a young man in good health and CMV-seropositive.

The CDR3 region is CASSSGGPTGELFF. The DNA for the CDR3 is TGTGCCAGCAGTAGCGGGGGGCCCACCGGGGAGCTGTTTTTT. V usage is TRBV6-4 and J usage is TRBJ2-2; TRBD2 matches at 9 bases. Germline trimming cut 5 bases from V and 4 bases from J; bases unmatched to any gene: 2. CDR1 and CDR2 from the germline V gene are MRHNA and SNTAGT. The CDR3 covers 14 residues.